The rows below give T cell receptor beta chains drawn from one sample of a study of blood T cell repertoires in COVID-19. Here immunoSEQ multiplex PCR was the method, and the copy in TCRdb shows in-frame clones only, minus some. The table lists some 65,000 clones, around four fifths of them singletons. The sample consisted of peripheral blood. The receptors shown here come from an older woman with acute or convalescent COVID-19. Each CDR3 is given with its conserved first and last residue. The D gene is left open where the match is weak. Not every row has a clone size; where given, it reads once, few, many or a size class.

V: TRBV20-1
size: .
D: .
J: TRBJ1-6
DNA: TGCAGTATCCCGGGTTCACCCCTCCACTTT
CDR3: CSIPGSPLHF

V: TRBV19
size: .
D: .
J: TRBJ1-5
DNA: TGTGCCAGTAGTATAGGCGGGGGTCAGCCCCAGCATTTT
CDR3: CASSIGGGQPQHF

V: TRBV10-1
size: .
D: TRBD1
J: TRBJ1-2
DNA: TGCGCAGGGGGCACTGCTTATGGCTACACCTTC
CDR3: CAGGTAYGYTF

V: TRBV11-3
size: .
D: .
J: TRBJ2-4
DNA: TGTGCCAGCAGCCAAGGAGGGGGCGGAAACATTCAGTACTTC
CDR3: CASSQGGGGNIQYF

V: TRBV7-3
size: .
D: .
J: TRBJ2-1
DNA: TGTGCCAGCAGCAGAGGGGGTGGCAATGAGCAGTTCTTC
CDR3: CASSRGGGNEQFF

V: TRBV30
size: .
D: TRBD2
J: TRBJ2-1
DNA: TGTGCCTGGAGTCTCGGGGGGGGCAATGAGCAGTTCTTC
CDR3: CAWSLGGGNEQFF

V: TRBV7-6
size: .
D: TRBD1
J: TRBJ2-5
DNA: TGTGCCAGCAGCCCTGGACAGGGGCCGGGTGAGACCCAGTACTTC
CDR3: CASSPGQGPGETQYF

V: TRBV5-1
size: few
D: TRBD1
J: TRBJ1-3
DNA: TGCGCCAGCAGCTTGGAGGGGGCGATGGGAAACACCATATATTTT
CDR3: CASSLEGAMGNTIYF

V: TRBV5-8
size: .
D: .
J: TRBJ1-5
DNA: TGTGCCAGCAGCTTGGCACGGGATCAGCCCCAGCATTTT
CDR3: CASSLARDQPQHF

V: TRBV5-4
size: .
D: .
J: TRBJ2-3
DNA: TGTGCCAGCAGCCCTAGTGGGTCAGATACGCAGTATTTT
CDR3: CASSPSGSDTQYF

V: TRBV29-1
size: .
D: .
J: TRBJ2-5
DNA: TGCAGCGTTGATGGGGGGTCAGAGACCCAGTACTTC
CDR3: CSVDGGSETQYF

V: TRBV2
size: .
D: TRBD2
J: TRBJ2-5
DNA: TGTGCCAGCAGTATAGCCCTAGCGGGGGGCCACGAGACCCAGTACTTC
CDR3: CASSIALAGGHETQYF

V: TRBV2
size: .
D: .
J: TRBJ1-5
DNA: TGTGCCAGCAGTCCTGGACCCCTCGGACATAGCAATCAGCCCCAGCATTTT
CDR3: CASSPGPLGHSNQPQHF

V: TRBV2
size: .
D: TRBD2
J: TRBJ2-3
DNA: TGTGCCAGCAGTGAAACTAGCGGGGGGGCCGGGTCAGATACGCAGTATTTT
CDR3: CASSETSGGAGSDTQYF

V: TRBV5-4
size: .
D: TRBD2
J: TRBJ2-5
DNA: TGTGCCAGCAGCTCGAGCTACGCGGGGGGGCGGGAGACCCAGTACTTC
CDR3: CASSSSYAGGRETQYF

V: TRBV7-3
size: .
D: TRBD1
J: TRBJ2-3
DNA: TGTGCCAGCAGCTCCAGGGGGCTCGGAGATACGCAGTATTTT
CDR3: CASSSRGLGDTQYF

V: TRBV4-1
size: .
D: .
J: TRBJ2-7
DNA: TGCGCCAGCAGCCAAGTCCAAACGGTTCCCTCCTACGAGCAGTACTTC
CDR3: CASSQVQTVPSYEQYF

V: TRBV3-1/TRBV3-2
size: .
D: TRBD1
J: TRBJ1-4
DNA: TGTGCCAGCAGCCAACGTACAGGGGCTACTAATGAAAAACTGTTTTTT
CDR3: CASSQRTGATNEKLFF

V: TRBV6-5
size: .
D: .
J: TRBJ2-5
DNA: TGTGCCAGCAGAGAGACGGCGGCGGGAGAGACCCAGTACTTC
CDR3: CASRETAAGETQYF

V: TRBV5-3
size: .
D: .
J: TRBJ1-2
DNA: TGTGCCAGAAGTCGTAACTATGGCTACACCTTC
CDR3: CARSRNYGYTF

V: TRBV11-2
size: few
D: .
J: TRBJ1-2
DNA: TGTGCCAGCAGGGCCGGGGGGGTTAACTATGGCTACACCTTC
CDR3: CASRAGGVNYGYTF

V: TRBV5-1
size: once
D: TRBD2
J: TRBJ2-3
DNA: TGCGCCAGCAGCTTGGTCCCGATTGGGGGGGCAGATACGCAGTATTTT
CDR3: CASSLVPIGGADTQYF

V: TRBV7-9
size: .
D: TRBD1
J: TRBJ1-6
DNA: TGTGCCAGCAGCCTCACAGGGGAGGATTCACCCCTCCACTTT
CDR3: CASSLTGEDSPLHF

V: TRBV21-1
size: .
D: .
J: TRBJ2-7
DNA: TGTGCCAGCAGCAGACCTGACAGGGGGACCGAGCAGTACTTC
CDR3: CASSRPDRGTEQYF

V: TRBV19
size: .
D: TRBD1
J: TRBJ1-1
DNA: TGTGCCAGTAGTCCTTCAGGGGGCTACACTGAAGCTTTCTTT
CDR3: CASSPSGGYTEAFF

V: TRBV2
size: .
D: .
J: TRBJ1-3
DNA: TGTGCCAGCAGTGAGCGGGGGACATACAACACCATATATTTT
CDR3: CASSERGTYNTIYF

V: TRBV7-2
size: .
D: .
J: TRBJ1-1
DNA: TGTGCCAGCAGGACACACTTACGCAGATATCCGCAAGCTTTCTTT
CDR3: CASRTHLRRYPQAFF

V: TRBV4-1
size: .
D: .
J: TRBJ2-3
DNA: TGCGCCAGCAGCCAAACTGGACTATCAACAGATACGCAGTATTTT
CDR3: CASSQTGLSTDTQYF

V: TRBV19
size: .
D: .
J: TRBJ1-1
DNA: TGTGCCAGTAGTTCAGGGCGGACTGAAGCTTTCTTT
CDR3: CASSSGRTEAFF

V: TRBV20-1
size: .
D: TRBD1
J: TRBJ1-2
DNA: TGCAGTGCTAGTCACGGACAGGGCTCTTTGTATGGCTACACCTTC
CDR3: CSASHGQGSLYGYTF

V: TRBV14
size: .
D: .
J: TRBJ2-5
DNA: TGTGCCAGCAGCCAACTGCGCGGGGAGACCCAGTACTTC
CDR3: CASSQLRGETQYF

V: TRBV18
size: .
D: .
J: TRBJ2-2
DNA: TGTGCCAGCTCAGCAGACCAACTACAGGGCACCGGGGAGCTGTTTTTT
CDR3: CASSADQLQGTGELFF

V: TRBV28
size: .
D: TRBD2
J: TRBJ2-2
DNA: TGTGCCAGCAGCTTACGGGGGGACACCGGGGAGCTGTTTTTT
CDR3: CASSLRGDTGELFF

V: TRBV5-1
size: few
D: .
J: TRBJ1-1
DNA: TGCGCTGTGGGGGGAGAGCCGAACACTGAAGCTTTCTTT
CDR3: CAVGGEPNTEAFF

V: TRBV9
size: .
D: TRBD2
J: TRBJ2-3
DNA: TGTGCCAGCAATATAGCGGGGGGGCTCACAGATACGCAGTATTTT
CDR3: CASNIAGGLTDTQYF

V: TRBV9
size: few
D: TRBD2
J: TRBJ2-3
DNA: TGTGCCAGCAGCGTAGAACTAGCGGGGGGCCTTAGCACAGATACGCAGTATTTT
CDR3: CASSVELAGGLSTDTQYF

V: TRBV24-1
size: few
D: .
J: TRBJ2-3
DNA: TGTGCCACCAGCCCCGGGCGAGGGCCCACAGATACGCAGTATTTT
CDR3: CATSPGRGPTDTQYF

V: TRBV6-5
size: .
D: TRBD1
J: TRBJ1-2
DNA: TGTGCCAGCAGTTCCTGGACAGGGTTGGGCTACACCTTC
CDR3: CASSSWTGLGYTF

V: TRBV5-1
size: .
D: .
J: TRBJ1-6
DNA: TGCGCCAGCAGCTTGAGAGGAGAGAACACCGCTTCACCCCTCCACTTT
CDR3: CASSLRGENTASPLHF

V: TRBV4-2
size: .
D: TRBD2
J: TRBJ2-2
DNA: TGTGCCAGCAGCCAAGATAATCAAGCGGGGTACACCGGGGAGCTGTTTTTT
CDR3: CASSQDNQAGYTGELFF

V: TRBV6-5
size: .
D: .
J: TRBJ2-3
DNA: TGTGCCAGCAGGGAGGATCTGAGGTTATCAGATACGCAGTATTTT
CDR3: CASREDLRLSDTQYF

V: TRBV28
size: .
D: TRBD1
J: TRBJ2-7
DNA: TGTGCCAGCAGTTTTTCAGGACAGGGATCCAACGAGCAGTACTTC
CDR3: CASSFSGQGSNEQYF

V: TRBV10-2
size: .
D: .
J: TRBJ1-1
DNA: TGCGCCAGCAGTGAGGGGGCTGTGAACACTGAAGCTTTCTTT
CDR3: CASSEGAVNTEAFF

V: TRBV12-5
size: .
D: .
J: TRBJ2-6
DNA: TGTGCTAGTGGGGAGGGGTCTGGGGCCAACGTCCTGACTTTC
CDR3: CASGEGSGANVLTF

V: TRBV11-3
size: .
D: TRBD1
J: TRBJ1-3
DNA: TGTGCCAGCAGCCGGACAGGGACAATCTTCTCTGGAAACACCATATATTTT
CDR3: CASSRTGTIFSGNTIYF

V: TRBV7-3
size: .
D: .
J: TRBJ1-2
DNA: TGTGCCAGCAGCTTAACGGCAGCGGCGGACTATGGCTACACCTTC
CDR3: CASSLTAAADYGYTF

V: TRBV12-1
size: .
D: .
J: TRBJ2-2
DNA: TGTGCCAGCAGCGCAGACGGACTAGCGGGGGGATTTGGACGTCCCCACGAGCACACCGGGGAGCTGTTTTTT
CDR3: CASSADGLAGGFGRPHEHTGELFF

V: TRBV11-3
size: .
D: .
J: TRBJ2-5
DNA: TGTGCCAGCAGCTTAGTCAGTGAGACCCAGTACTTC
CDR3: CASSLVSETQYF

V: TRBV10-3
size: .
D: .
J: TRBJ1-6
DNA: TGTGCCATCAGTGAGTCTTCCCAGGTTAATTCACCCCTCCACTTT
CDR3: CAISESSQVNSPLHF

V: TRBV20-1
size: few
D: .
J: TRBJ2-1
DNA: TGCAGTGCTAGTTCCGGGGGGCAGTACAATGAGCAGTTCTTC
CDR3: CSASSGGQYNEQFF

V: TRBV23-1
size: .
D: TRBD1
J: TRBJ2-2
DNA: TGCGCCAGCAACAAACAGGGGGCACCCGGGGAGCTGTTTTTT
CDR3: CASNKQGAPGELFF

V: TRBV9
size: .
D: TRBD1
J: TRBJ1-1
DNA: TGTGCCAGCAGCGTCCTGGGACAGGGGAACACTGAAGCTTTCTTT
CDR3: CASSVLGQGNTEAFF